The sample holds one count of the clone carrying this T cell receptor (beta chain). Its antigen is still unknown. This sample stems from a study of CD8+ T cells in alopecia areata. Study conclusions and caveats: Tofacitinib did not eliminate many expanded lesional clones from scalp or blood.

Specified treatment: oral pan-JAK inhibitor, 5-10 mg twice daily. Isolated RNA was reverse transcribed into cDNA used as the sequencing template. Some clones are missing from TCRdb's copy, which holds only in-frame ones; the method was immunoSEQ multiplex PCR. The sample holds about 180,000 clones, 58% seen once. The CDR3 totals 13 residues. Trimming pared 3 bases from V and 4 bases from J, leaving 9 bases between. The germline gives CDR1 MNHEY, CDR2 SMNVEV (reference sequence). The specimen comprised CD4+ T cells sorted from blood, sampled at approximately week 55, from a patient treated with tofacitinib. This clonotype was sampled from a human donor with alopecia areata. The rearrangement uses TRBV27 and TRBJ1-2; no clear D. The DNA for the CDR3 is TGTGCCAGCAGTTTTTCCAGAGGCTATGGCTACACCTTC. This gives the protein CASSFSRGYGYTF.